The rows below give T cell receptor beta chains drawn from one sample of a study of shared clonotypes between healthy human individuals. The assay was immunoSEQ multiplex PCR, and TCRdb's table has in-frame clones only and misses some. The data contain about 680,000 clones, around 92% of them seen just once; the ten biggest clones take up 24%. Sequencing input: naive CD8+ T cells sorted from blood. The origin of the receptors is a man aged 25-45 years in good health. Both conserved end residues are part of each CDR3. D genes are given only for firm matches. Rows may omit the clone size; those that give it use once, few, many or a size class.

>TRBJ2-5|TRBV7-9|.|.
TGTGCCAGCACCTCTTCCCTGGCAGGGTCTCGGGCAGAGACCCAGTACTTC
CASTSSLAGSRAETQYF
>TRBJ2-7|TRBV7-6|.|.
TGTGCCAGCAGCCCGCGAAGTAGCTCCTACGAGCAGTACTTC
CASSPRSSSYEQYF
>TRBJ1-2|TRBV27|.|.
TGTGCCAGCAGTTTAACGTGGCAGGGGAGGCAGGCTTCTGGCTACACCTTC
CASSLTWQGRQASGYTF
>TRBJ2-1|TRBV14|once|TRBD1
TGTGCCAGCAGCCAAGTGGGGACAGGGGGCGATTCGGGCAATGAGCAGTTCTTC
CASSQVGTGGDSGNEQFF
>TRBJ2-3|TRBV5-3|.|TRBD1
TGTGCCAGAGGGGGAACGACAGGGTCGCGAACAGATACGCAGTATTTT
CARGGTTGSRTDTQYF
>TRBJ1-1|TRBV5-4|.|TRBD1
TGTGCCAGCAGCTTGGAGGGGACAGGGCCCCTGAACACTGAAGCTTTCTTT
CASSLEGTGPLNTEAFF
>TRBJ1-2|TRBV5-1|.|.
TGCGCCAGCAGCGATGACGACGGACGCGCATACTATGGCTACACCTTC
CASSDDDGRAYYGYTF
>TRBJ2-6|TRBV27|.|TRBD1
TGTGCCAGTAGTTCGGGACAGGGCCCCTCTGGGGCCAACGTCCTGACTTTC
CASSSGQGPSGANVLTF
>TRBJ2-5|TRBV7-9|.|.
TGTGCCAGCAGCCCTATAGCGGTCCCCGGGGAGACCCAGTACTTC
CASSPIAVPGETQYF
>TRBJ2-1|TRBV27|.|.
TGTGCCAGCAGCTGGGGGTCGGGAAGGGACAATGAGCAGTTCTTC
CASSWGSGRDNEQFF
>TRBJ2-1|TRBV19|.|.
TGTGCCAGTACCGAAAATGAGCAGTTCTTC
CASTENEQFF
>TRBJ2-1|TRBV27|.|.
TGTGCCAGCAGTTTAAATGTAGCATACAATGAGCAGTTCTTC
CASSLNVAYNEQFF
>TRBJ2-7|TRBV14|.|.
TGTGCCAGCAGCCCCAGGGTCTCCTACGAGCAGTACTTC
CASSPRVSYEQYF
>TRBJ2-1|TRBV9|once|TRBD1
TGTGCCAGCAGCCCAGGACAGGGGGGCGATGAGCAGTTCTTC
CASSPGQGGDEQFF
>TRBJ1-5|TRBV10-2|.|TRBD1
TGCGCCAGCAGTGGGGTACGGACAGGTCAGCCCCAGCATTTT
CASSGVRTGQPQHF
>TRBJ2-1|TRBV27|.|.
TGTGCCAGCAGATTACAGGGTTCCGGTCACAATGAGCAGTTCTTC
CASRLQGSGHNEQFF
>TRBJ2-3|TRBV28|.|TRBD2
TGTGCCAGCAGTTTCTTTTATCTAAGCGGGCCAGGGAGGGGAGATACGCAGTATTTT
CASSFFYLSGPGRGDTQYF
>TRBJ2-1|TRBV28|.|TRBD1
TGTGCCAGCAGCACTTACAGGGGCATCTACAATGAGCAGTTCTTC
CASSTYRGIYNEQFF
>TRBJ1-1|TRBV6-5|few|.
TGTGCCAGCAGTTACACGGAGAACACTGAAGCTTTCTTT
CASSYTENTEAFF
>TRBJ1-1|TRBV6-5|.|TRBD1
TGTGCCAGCAGTTTAACAGGGGGGACTGAAGCTTTCTTT
CASSLTGGTEAFF
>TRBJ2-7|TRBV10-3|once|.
TGTGCCATCAGTGAGTCAGGGGCGTTTGCAACCATATACGAGCAGTACTTC
CAISESGAFATIYEQYF
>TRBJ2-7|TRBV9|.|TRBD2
TGTGCCAGCAGCGTAGGTAGCGGGAGCGGCTACGAGCAGTACTTC
CASSVGSGSGYEQYF
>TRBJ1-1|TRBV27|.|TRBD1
TGTGCCAGCAGTCCGATGGGACAGGGGTGGAACACTGAAGCTTTCTTT
CASSPMGQGWNTEAFF
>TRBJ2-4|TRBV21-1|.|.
TGTGCCAGCTCGGCCAAAAACATTCAGTACTTC
CASSAKNIQYF
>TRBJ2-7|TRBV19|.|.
TGTGCCAGTAGTATCTTGGTTCACTACGAGCAGTACTTC
CASSILVHYEQYF
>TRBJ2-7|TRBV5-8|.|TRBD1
TGTGCCAGCAGCTTGCGGGGACAGGGAAGGAGCAACGAGCAGTACTTC
CASSLRGQGRSNEQYF
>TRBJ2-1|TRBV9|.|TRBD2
TGTGCCAGCAGCGTAGGCGGGAGGGCGTTGGACGAGCAGTTCTTC
CASSVGGRALDEQFF
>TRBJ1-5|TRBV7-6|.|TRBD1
TGTGCCAGCAGCTTAAGGGGCGGACAGGGGGTTGGGGAGCCCCAGCATTTT
CASSLRGGQGVGEPQHF
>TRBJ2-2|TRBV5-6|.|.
TGTGCCAGCAGCTTCCGGCCCGGGGAGCTGTTTTTT
CASSFRPGELFF
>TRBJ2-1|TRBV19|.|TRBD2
TGTGCCAGTAGGGATAGCGGGAGCTCCTACAATGAGCAGTTCTTC
CASRDSGSSYNEQFF
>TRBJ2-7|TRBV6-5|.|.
TGTGCCAGCACCACCTCCCTAGCTGACGAGCAGTACTTC
CASTTSLADEQYF
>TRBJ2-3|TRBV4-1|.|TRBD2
TGCGCCAGCAGCCGGGGGACTAGCGGGAGCGCAGATACGCAGTATTTT
CASSRGTSGSADTQYF
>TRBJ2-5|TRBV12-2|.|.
.
CASRLTVAGGNEQYF
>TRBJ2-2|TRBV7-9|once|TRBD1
TGTGCCAGCAGCCAAAGACAGGGGGAAAACACCGGGGAGCTGTTTTTT
CASSQRQGENTGELFF
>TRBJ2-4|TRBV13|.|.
TGTGCCAGCAGCTTGGGGTCCGAAAACATTCAGTACTTC
CASSLGSENIQYF
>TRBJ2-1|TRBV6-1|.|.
TGTGCCAGCACCCCGACAGATTACAATGAGCAGTTCTTC
CASTPTDYNEQFF